The clone carrying this TCR beta chain was found a few times. The data were obtained in a study of control samples from healthy donors and cancer patients. CDR3 length: 16 amino acids. The V gene lost 1 base and the J gene lost 0 bases, with 10 bases spanning the gap. Germline-derived CDR1 and CDR2 are SEHNR and FQNEAQ (reference sequence). Profiled with immunoSEQ multiplex PCR; TCRdb holds only in-frame clones, not every one. The data show approximately 120,000 clones, 85% to 90% seen once. This receptor was obtained from a woman aged 50 to 60 in good health. The J gene is TRBJ1-3, the V gene TRBV7-9, with D unresolved. Sequencing used blood. The CDR3 region has the DNA TGTGCCAGCAGCTTAGGATCGGCTTCCTCTGGAAACACCATATATTTT. Amino acids: CASSLGSASSGNTIYF.